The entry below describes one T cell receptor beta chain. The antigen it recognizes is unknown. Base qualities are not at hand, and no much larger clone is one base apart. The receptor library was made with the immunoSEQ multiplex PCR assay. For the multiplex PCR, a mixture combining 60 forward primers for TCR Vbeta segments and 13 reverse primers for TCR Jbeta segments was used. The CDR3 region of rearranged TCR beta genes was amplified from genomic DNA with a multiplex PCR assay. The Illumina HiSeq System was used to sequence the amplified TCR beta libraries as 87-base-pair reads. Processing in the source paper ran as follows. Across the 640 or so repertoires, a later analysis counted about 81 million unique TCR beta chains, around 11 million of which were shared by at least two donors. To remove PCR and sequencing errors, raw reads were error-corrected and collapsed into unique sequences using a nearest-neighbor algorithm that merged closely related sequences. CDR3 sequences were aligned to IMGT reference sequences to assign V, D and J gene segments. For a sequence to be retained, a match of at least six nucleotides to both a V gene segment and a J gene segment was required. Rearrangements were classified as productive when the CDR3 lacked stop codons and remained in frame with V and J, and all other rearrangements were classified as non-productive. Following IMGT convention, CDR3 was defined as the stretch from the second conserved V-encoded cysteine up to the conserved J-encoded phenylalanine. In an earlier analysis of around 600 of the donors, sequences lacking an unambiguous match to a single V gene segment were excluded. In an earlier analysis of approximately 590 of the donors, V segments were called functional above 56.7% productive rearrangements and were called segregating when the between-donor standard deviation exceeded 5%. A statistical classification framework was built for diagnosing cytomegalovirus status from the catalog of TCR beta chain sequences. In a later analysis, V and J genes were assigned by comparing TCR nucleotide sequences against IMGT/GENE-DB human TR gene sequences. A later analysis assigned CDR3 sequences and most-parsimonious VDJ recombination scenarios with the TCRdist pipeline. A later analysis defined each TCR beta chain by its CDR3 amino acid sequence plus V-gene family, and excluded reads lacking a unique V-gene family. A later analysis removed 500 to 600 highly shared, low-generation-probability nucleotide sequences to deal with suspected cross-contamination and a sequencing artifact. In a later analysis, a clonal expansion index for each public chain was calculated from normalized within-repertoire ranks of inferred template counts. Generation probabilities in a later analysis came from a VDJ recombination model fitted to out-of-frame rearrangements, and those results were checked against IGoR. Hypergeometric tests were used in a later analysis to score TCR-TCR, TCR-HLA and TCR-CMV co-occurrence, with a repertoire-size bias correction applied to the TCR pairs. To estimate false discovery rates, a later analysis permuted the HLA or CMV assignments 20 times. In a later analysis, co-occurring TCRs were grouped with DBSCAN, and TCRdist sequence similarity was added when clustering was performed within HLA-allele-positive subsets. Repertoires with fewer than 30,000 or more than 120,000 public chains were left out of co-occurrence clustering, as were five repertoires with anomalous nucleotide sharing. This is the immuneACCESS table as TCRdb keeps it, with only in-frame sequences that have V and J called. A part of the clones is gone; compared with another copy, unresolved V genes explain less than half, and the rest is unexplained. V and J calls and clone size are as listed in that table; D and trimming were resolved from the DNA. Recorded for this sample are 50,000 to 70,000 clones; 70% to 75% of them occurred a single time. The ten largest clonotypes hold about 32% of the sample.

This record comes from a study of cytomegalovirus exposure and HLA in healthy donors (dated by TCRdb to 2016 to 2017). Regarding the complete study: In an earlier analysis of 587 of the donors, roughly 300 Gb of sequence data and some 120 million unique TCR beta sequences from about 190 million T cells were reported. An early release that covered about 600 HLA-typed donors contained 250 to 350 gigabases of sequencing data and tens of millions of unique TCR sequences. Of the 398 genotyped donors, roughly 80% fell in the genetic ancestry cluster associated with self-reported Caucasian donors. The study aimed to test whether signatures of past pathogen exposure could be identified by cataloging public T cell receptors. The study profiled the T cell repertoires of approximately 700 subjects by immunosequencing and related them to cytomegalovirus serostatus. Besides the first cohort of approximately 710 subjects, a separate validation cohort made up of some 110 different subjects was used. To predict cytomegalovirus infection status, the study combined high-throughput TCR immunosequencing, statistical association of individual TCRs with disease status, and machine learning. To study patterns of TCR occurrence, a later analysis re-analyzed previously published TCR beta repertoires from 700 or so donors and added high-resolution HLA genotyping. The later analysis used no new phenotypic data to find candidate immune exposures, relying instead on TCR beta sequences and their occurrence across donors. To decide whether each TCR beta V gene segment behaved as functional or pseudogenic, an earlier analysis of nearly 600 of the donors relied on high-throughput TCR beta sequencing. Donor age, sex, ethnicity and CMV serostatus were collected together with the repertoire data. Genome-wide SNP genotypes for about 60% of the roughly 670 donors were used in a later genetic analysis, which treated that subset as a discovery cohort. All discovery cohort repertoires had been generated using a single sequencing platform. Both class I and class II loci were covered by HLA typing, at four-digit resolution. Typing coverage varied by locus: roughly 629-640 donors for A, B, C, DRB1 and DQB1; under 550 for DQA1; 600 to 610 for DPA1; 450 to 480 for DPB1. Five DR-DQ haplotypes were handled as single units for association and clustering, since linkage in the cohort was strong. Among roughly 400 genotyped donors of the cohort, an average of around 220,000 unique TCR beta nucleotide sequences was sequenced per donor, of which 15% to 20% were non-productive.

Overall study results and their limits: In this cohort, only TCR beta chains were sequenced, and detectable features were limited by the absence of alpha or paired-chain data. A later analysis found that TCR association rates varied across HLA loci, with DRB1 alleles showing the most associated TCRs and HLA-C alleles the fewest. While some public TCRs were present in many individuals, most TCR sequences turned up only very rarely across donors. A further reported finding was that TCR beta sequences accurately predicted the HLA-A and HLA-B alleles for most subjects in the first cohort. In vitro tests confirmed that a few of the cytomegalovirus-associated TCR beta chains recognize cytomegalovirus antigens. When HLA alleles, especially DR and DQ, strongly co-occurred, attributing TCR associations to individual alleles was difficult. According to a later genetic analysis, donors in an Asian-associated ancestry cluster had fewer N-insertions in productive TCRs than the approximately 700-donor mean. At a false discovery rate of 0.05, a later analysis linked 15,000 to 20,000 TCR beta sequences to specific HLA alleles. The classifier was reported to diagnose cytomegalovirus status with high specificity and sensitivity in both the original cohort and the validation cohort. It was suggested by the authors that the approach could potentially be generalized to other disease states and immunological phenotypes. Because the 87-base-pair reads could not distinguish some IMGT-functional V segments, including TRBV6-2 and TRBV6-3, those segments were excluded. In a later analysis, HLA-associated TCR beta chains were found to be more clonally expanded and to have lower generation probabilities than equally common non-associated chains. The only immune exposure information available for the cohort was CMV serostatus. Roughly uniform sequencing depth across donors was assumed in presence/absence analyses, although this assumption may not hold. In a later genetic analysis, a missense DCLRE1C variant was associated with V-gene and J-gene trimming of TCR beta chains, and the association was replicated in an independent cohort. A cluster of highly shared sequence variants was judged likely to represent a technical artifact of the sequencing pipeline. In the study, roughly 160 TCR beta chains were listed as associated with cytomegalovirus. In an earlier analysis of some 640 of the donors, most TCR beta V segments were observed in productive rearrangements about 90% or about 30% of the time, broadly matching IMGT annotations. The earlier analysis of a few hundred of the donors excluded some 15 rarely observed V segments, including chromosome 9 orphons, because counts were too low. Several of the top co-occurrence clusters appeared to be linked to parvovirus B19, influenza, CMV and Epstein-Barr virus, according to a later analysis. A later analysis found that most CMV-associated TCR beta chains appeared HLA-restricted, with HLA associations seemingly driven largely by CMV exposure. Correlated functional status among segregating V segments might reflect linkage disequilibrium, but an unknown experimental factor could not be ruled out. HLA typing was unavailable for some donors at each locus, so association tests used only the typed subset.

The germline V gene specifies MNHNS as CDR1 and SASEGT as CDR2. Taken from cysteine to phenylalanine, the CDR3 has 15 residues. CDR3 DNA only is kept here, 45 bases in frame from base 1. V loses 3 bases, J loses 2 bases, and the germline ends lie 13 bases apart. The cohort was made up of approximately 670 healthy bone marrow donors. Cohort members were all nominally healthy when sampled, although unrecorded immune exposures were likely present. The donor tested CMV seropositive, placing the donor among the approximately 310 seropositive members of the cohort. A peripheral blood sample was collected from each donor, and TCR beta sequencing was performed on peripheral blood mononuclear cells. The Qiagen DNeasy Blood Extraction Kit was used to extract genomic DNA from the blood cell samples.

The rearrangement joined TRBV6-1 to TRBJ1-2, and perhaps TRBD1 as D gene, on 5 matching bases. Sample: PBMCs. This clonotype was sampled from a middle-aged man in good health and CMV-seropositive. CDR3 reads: CASSEVLDTNYGYTF. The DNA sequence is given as TGTGCCAGCAGTGAGGTTCTGGACACGAACTATGGCTACACCTTC.